This T cell receptor (beta chain) is drawn from a study of blood T cell repertoires in COVID-19. Study-wide context: Researchers got acute and convalescent COVID-19 samples from the United States, Italy and Spain. From T cells, B-cell-depleted T cells, or PBMCs came the material, which was cDNA or gDNA.

Recruited during active infection, patients (from Seattle) were subsequently followed longitudinally. This clone was observed once. The CDR3 is made up of 15 amino acids. Per germline, CDR1 ENHRY and CDR2 SYGVKD. Trimming cost V 2 bases and J 3 bases; bases outside gene matches: 7. Authors' methods: Scientists estimated how many nucleated cells there were by amplifying reference gene primers. Clones were sequenced by immunoSEQ multiplex PCR, and TCRdb holds only the in-frame ones, with some missing. V and J calls and clone size come straight from that table; D and trimming were deduced from the DNA. The repertoire holds approximately 140,000 clones, with about four fifths as singletons.

This chain connects TRBV10-3 to TRBJ2-7, with 7 bases identical to TRBD2. The clonotype comes from a man in his thirties or forties with COVID-19, enrolled during active disease. Sequenced input: peripheral blood. The CDR3 region has the DNA TGTGCCATCAGTGAGCCGGGGGGACGGAACTACGAGCAGTACTTC. Amino acid sequence: CAISEPGGRNYEQYF.